Listed here is a single T cell receptor (beta chain). Libraries were prepared by immunoSEQ multiplex PCR; TCRdb keeps only in-frame clonotypes and omits some of them. The sample comprises 45,000 to 55,000 clones, about 80% of which are singletons, and 25% to 30% rests with the top ten. Time point here: blood 2 weeks post-SBRT. As for treatment: 15 Gy SBRT to primary tumor, nephrectomy 4 weeks later. The source of the sample is a study of radiation and T cells in renal cell carcinoma. Germline values: CDR1 SEHNR, CDR2 FQNEAQ (reference sequence). The CDR3 is 13 residues long. Trimming cost V 0 bases and J 3 bases, with 6 bases left between them.

The source was blood, collected from a patient whose treatment included radiotherapy and nephrectomy. The clonotype was recovered from a woman in her seventies with renal cell carcinoma. The rearrangement uses TRBV7-9 and TRBJ2-7; D not certain. The CDR3 reads CASSLALSYEQYF. The CDR3 DNA follows: TGTGCCAGCAGCTTAGCACTCAGCTACGAGCAGTACTTC.